Listed below are T cell receptor beta chains from one sample, sequenced in a study of T-cell reconstitution after alpha-beta-depleted transplantation in children. One entry per CDR3 protein results from TCRdb running MiXCR on the PCR reads. The table has about 610,000 distinct CDR3 sequences, roughly a tenth seen once. This sample comprised PBMCs from the stem cell graft donor, obtained from the stem cell graft. These receptors were taken from a human donor who donated a stem cell graft to a child with acute myeloid leukemia. Both conserved end residues are part of each CDR3. Fields, in order: J gene, V gene, clone size, D gene, CDR3 protein, CDR3 DNA. The D gene is left open where the match is weak. Clone size appears in some rows only: once, few, many, or a class for an expanded clone.

TRBJ2-1	TRBV9	many	NA	CASSVGMREANPYNEQFF	TGTGCCAGCAGCGTAGGAATGAGGGAAGCCAATCCCTACAATGAGCAGTTCTTC
TRBJ2-7	TRBV29-1	many	NA	CSVELPGGPREQYF	TGCAGCGTTGAACTCCCTGGGGGCCCACGCGAGCAGTACTTC
TRBJ2-5	TRBV5-1	few	NA	CASSLDPGVETQYF	TGCGCCAGCAGCCTCGACCCCGGTGTAGAGACCCAGTACTTC
TRBJ2-1	TRBV7-2	many	NA	CASSLGDMEF	TGTGCCAGCAGCTTAGGGGATATGGAATTC
TRBJ2-5	TRBV29-1	NA	NA	CSVESGRGETQYF	TGCAGCGTTGAATCAGGCCGGGGGGAGACCCAGTACTTC
TRBJ2-1	TRBV4-1	NA	NA	CASSPYLRDNEQFF	TGCGCCAGCAGCCCCTACCTGAGAGACAATGAGCAGTTCTTC
TRBJ2-1	TRBV5-6	few	NA	CASSLRQTFIGEQFF	TGTGCCAGCAGCTTAAGACAAACCTTTATAGGGGAGCAGTTCTTC
TRBJ1-1	TRBV28	few	TRBD1	CASSLLGQGAFEAFF	TGTGCCAGCAGTTTGTTGGGACAGGGGGCCTTTGAAGCTTTCTTT
TRBJ2-3	TRBV20-1	NA	NA	CSARGFTGLSDTQYF	TGCAGTGCTAGGGGCTTCACAGGGTTGTCGGATACGCAGTATTTT
TRBJ2-5	TRBV28	NA	TRBD2	CASRRDSERGAQYF	TGTGCCAGCAGACGGGACTCGGAACGGGGGGCCCAGTACTTC
TRBJ2-1	TRBV29-1	many	NA	CSGGESSYNEQFF	TGCAGCGGGGGAGAGAGCTCCTACAATGAGCAGTTCTTC
TRBJ2-1	TRBV4-3	NA	TRBD1	CASSQDGTGANEQFF	TGCGCCAGCAGCCAAGATGGGACAGGGGCGAATGAGCAGTTCTTC
TRBJ1-1	TRBV5-1	few	NA	CASSGGRTTNTEAFF	TGCGCCAGCAGCGGGGGGCGAACCACGAACACTGAAGCTTTCTTT
TRBJ2-3	TRBV29-1	NA	NA	CSVYGRAGTDTQYF	TGCAGCGTGTACGGGAGAGCAGGCACAGATACGCAGTATTTT
TRBJ2-3	TRBV14	few	NA	CASRGAATHTQYF	TGTGCCAGCAGGGGGGCGGCAACTCATACGCAGTATTTT
TRBJ1-1	TRBV6-5	NA	NA	CASSLQVSTEAFF	TGTGCCAGCAGTCTGCAGGTTAGCACTGAAGCTTTCTTT
TRBJ1-1	TRBV15	many	NA	CATSRELRTEAFF	TGTGCCACCAGCAGAGAGTTGCGCACTGAAGCTTTCTTT
TRBJ2-3	TRBV7-9	many	TRBD2	CASSKRTSGIVADTQYF	TGTGCCAGCAGCAAAAGGACTAGCGGGATTGTGGCAGATACGCAGTATTTT
TRBJ2-7	TRBV4-3	many	NA	CASSLRLVGGSGYEQYF	TGCGCCAGCAGCCTTCGGTTGGTGGGGGGATCAGGATACGAGCAGTACTTC
TRBJ2-3	TRBV5-1	NA	TRBD2	CASSPGLAPDTQYF	TGCGCCAGCAGCCCGGGACTAGCGCCCGATACGCAGTATTTT
TRBJ2-7	TRBV3-1	many	TRBD1	CASSHEQGSSQYF	TGTGCCAGCAGCCATGAACAGGGGTCCTCTCAGTACTTC
TRBJ1-4	TRBV12-3/TRBV12-4	few	TRBD1	CASGDSGNEKLFF	TGTGCCAGTGGGGACAGCGGTAATGAAAAACTGTTTTTT
TRBJ2-7	TRBV6-1	many	NA	CASSPSGGSGPDYEQYF	TGTGCCAGCAGTCCGTCGGGCGGATCGGGACCTGACTACGAGCAGTACTTC
TRBJ1-2	TRBV28	once	NA	CASSSQMGYTF	TGTGCCAGCAGTTCCCAGATGGGCTACACCTTC
TRBJ2-5	TRBV29-1	NA	TRBD1	CSVDGQGGTETQYF	TGCAGCGTTGATGGACAGGGAGGTACGGAGACCCAGTACTTC
TRBJ2-5	TRBV4-3	NA	NA	CASSQVGSETQYF	TGCGCCAGCAGCCAAGTGGGGTCAGAGACCCAGTACTTC
TRBJ2-7	TRBV21-1	NA	NA	CASSTPGLAGAEQYF	TGTGCCAGCAGCACCCCGGGACTAGCGGGAGCCGAGCAGTACTTC
TRBJ2-1	TRBV11-2	NA	NA	CASSSRPDGDQFF	TGTGCCAGCAGCTCCCGACCTGACGGGGACCAGTTCTTC
TRBJ2-1	TRBV12-3/TRBV12-4	many	NA	CASTRSGVPFF	TGTGCCAGCACCCGCTCAGGGGTCCCGTTCTTC
TRBJ2-2	TRBV5-8	many	TRBD2	CASSLGWTSAFGELFF	TGTGCCAGCAGCCTCGGTTGGACTAGCGCTTTCGGGGAGCTGTTTTTT
TRBJ2-1	TRBV5-1	few	NA	CASSADFSSYNEQFF	TGCGCCAGCAGCGCGGACTTCTCCTCCTACAATGAGCAGTTCTTC
TRBJ2-1	TRBV5-1	NA	TRBD2	CASSTGLVRDEQFF	TGCGCCAGCAGCACTGGACTAGTAAGGGATGAGCAGTTCTTC
TRBJ1-6	TRBV7-6	NA	NA	CASSLGYRDENSPLHF	TGTGCCAGCAGCTTAGGTTACCGGGACGAAAATTCACCCCTCCACTTT
TRBJ2-1	TRBV30	NA	NA	CAWTDGADNEQFF	TGTGCCTGGACGGACGGGGCGGACAATGAGCAGTTCTTC
TRBJ1-4	TRBV30	NA	NA	CAWRHREDEKLFF	TGTGCCTGGAGGCACAGAGAGGATGAAAAACTGTTTTTT
TRBJ1-2	TRBV29-1	many	NA	CSVEEPGQSWGGYTF	TGCAGCGTTGAAGAGCCCGGACAGTCGTGGGGTGGCTACACCTTC
TRBJ2-1	TRBV14	NA	TRBD2	CASSQGLGRATVF	TGTGCCAGCAGCCAAGGGCTCGGGAGGGCCACGGTCTTC
TRBJ2-1	TRBV24-1	NA	TRBD2	CATSEGSGRSPYNEQFF	TGTGCCACCAGTGAAGGTAGCGGGAGAAGCCCCTACAATGAGCAGTTCTTC
TRBJ2-1	TRBV6-2/TRBV6-3	many	TRBD2	CASRPSPGLAGGYGEQFF	TGTGCCAGCAGGCCTTCCCCGGGACTAGCGGGAGGTTACGGTGAGCAGTTCTTC
TRBJ1-5	TRBV27	NA	NA	CASSLDWQGGQPQHF	TGTGCCAGCAGTTTAGATTGGCAGGGAGGCCAGCCCCAGCATTTT
TRBJ1-2	TRBV12-3/TRBV12-4	NA	NA	CASSQGRLLYGYTF	TGTGCCAGCAGTCAGGGACGGCTACTCTATGGCTACACCTTC
TRBJ2-1	TRBV15	NA	TRBD2	CATGAGKRELDNEQFF	TGTGCCACCGGTGCCGGTAAGCGGGAGTTGGACAATGAGCAGTTCTTC
TRBJ2-7	TRBV20-1	NA	NA	CSAPMGRGQTYEQYF	TGCAGTGCTCCTATGGGGCGCGGGCAGACCTACGAGCAGTACTTC
TRBJ2-5	TRBV6-2/TRBV6-3	few	NA	CASNDAGRREETQYF	TGTGCCAGCAATGACGCGGGAAGGAGGGAAGAGACCCAGTACTTC
TRBJ2-1	TRBV7-3	many	TRBD1	CASSLPGQGWGEQFF	TGTGCCAGCAGCCTACCCGGACAGGGGTGGGGTGAGCAGTTCTTC
TRBJ2-7	TRBV7-2	NA	TRBD2	CASSLAGGLAGDF	TGTGCCAGCAGCTTAGCTGGAGGACTAGCGGGAGACTTC
TRBJ2-1	TRBV5-1	NA	NA	CASRPNRDEQFF	TGCGCCAGCAGACCAAATAGGGATGAGCAGTTCTTC
TRBJ2-7	TRBV29-1	many	NA	CSVRTDIKQYF	TGCAGCGTGAGGACAGATATTAAGCAGTACTTC
TRBJ2-7	TRBV28	many	NA	CASSLQESIVLGQYF	TGTGCCAGCAGTTTACAGGAGTCCATCGTCCTTGGGCAGTACTTC